The clone carrying this TCR beta chain was counted between two and nine times. Its antigen is still unknown. The sample belongs to a study of identical twins. The study, taken as a whole, reports: In cord blood, abundant beta clonotypes had fewer insertions; memory showed no trend.

Via MiXCR, TCRdb re-called the 5' RACE reads, giving one row per CDR3 protein. The sample consists of about 700,000 distinct CDR3 sequences, over 8.5% of them appearing once. This sample was shared with a second study, whose subject was yellow fever vaccine responses in identical twins.

Sample: PBMCs. This sequence originates from a young woman in good health.

The DNA for the CDR3 is TGTGCCAGCAGTTACTCGAGTTCAGACGGGGAGCTGTTTTTT. Encoded protein: CASSYSSSDGELFF. This chain uses TRBV6-5 with TRBJ2-2, with D unresolved. The CDR3 sequence is 14 residues long. The V end lost 0 bases, the J end lost 7 bases, and 9 bases lay between the germline ends. Germline assignment: CDR1 MNHEY and CDR2 SVGAGI.